The clone carrying this T cell receptor (beta chain) was recorded a few times. Its antigen is not identified. These data belong to a study of early T cells in non-severe SARS-CoV-2 infection. The wider study: Bulk RNA isolated from unsorted whole blood underwent sequencing; chains were not paired. Overall study results and limits: Missing private and CD4 specificities, VDJdb matching favored anti-spike CD8 responses.

CDR1 SEHNR and CDR2 FQNEAQ come from the germline V gene (reference sequence). V was pared by 8 bases and J by 2 bases, with 5 bases of the junction left unmatched. The CDR3 covers 13 residues. As part of library construction, unique molecular identifiers were attached to individual cDNA molecules. TCRdb reanalysed the 5' RACE reads using MiXCR and keeps one entry per CDR3 protein. The top ten clones hold around 10% of a sample with under 35,000 distinct CDR3 sequences, approximately 4.2% of them seen once. The sample comprised whole blood. The TCR was taken from an adult who was a healthcare worker with PCR-confirmed SARS-CoV-2 infection or an uninfected control (not recorded which). The V call is TRBV7-9, the J call TRBJ2-7, with 8 bases aligning to TRBD2. CDR3 protein: CASAGGGTYEQYF. The CDR3 coding sequence is TGTGCCAGCGCCGGCGGGGGGACCTACGAGCAGTACTTC.